Shown below are 12 T cell receptor beta chains from a single sample sequenced in a study of blood T cell repertoires in COVID-19. TCRdb's copy holds only in-frame clones and misses some; the assay was immunoSEQ multiplex PCR. The data show 250,000 to 300,000 clones, about nine tenths seen once. Specimen: PBMCs or T cells enriched from blood (not recorded which). The receptors shown here come from a woman in her thirties or forties who had recovered from COVID-19.

The CDR3 spells CASSYQVKGYYGYTF. CDR3 bases: TGTGCCAGCAGTTACCAGGTTAAGGGGTACTATGGCTACACCTTC. V and J are TRBV6-5 and TRBJ1-2; tentative D call: TRBD1 (5 bases). Trimming removed 2 bases from V and 3 bases from J, with 13 bases in between. CDR1 and CDR2 from the germline V gene are MNHEY and SVGAGI. There are 15 residues in the CDR3.

The gene calls are TRBV19 and TRBJ2-7; D perhaps matches TRBD2 (5 bases). Germline V gives CDR1 LNHDA, CDR2 SQIVND (reference sequence). With 6 bases removed from V and 3 bases from J, the gap between germline ends came to 12 bases. The CDR3 runs 13 residues. The CDR3 bases are TGTGCCAGTAGGGAAGCGGACGGCTACGAGCAGTACTTC. It specifies CASREADGYEQYF.

The chain links TRBV10-2 to TRBJ1-2, with 9 bases aligning to TRBD1. This CDR3 spans 15 amino acids. V trimming: 3 bases; J trimming: 6 bases; junction bases outside the gene matches: 8. Germline V gene data show CDR1 as WSHSY and CDR2 as SAAADI. The chain's CDR3 is CASSDIIQGAHGYTF. The CDR3 bases are TGCGCCAGCAGTGACATTATACAGGGGGCTCATGGCTACACCTTC.

The chain combines TRBV2 with TRBJ1-1; no clear D gene. CDR1 and CDR2 (germline): SNHLY, FYNNEI. Trimming left V 7 bases short and J 2 bases short, with 14 bases between. The length of the CDR3 is 14 residues. For the CDR3, the DNA is TGTGCCAGCAAAGGAGAGAGGCAAAACACTGAAGCTTTCTTT. Its translation is CASKGERQNTEAFF. Combining the CDR3 with reference TRBV2 and TRBJ1-1 gives the whole variable domain EPEVTQTPSHQVTQMGQEVILRCVPISNHLYFYWYRQILGQKVEFLVSFYNNEISEKSEIFDDQFSVERPDGSNFTLKIRSTKLEDSAMYFCASKGERQNTEAFFGQGTRLTVV.

This sequence joins TRBV7-3 and TRBJ2-2; 9 bases map to TRBD2. The CDR3 sequence is 16 residues long. CDR1 and CDR2 (germline): SGHTA, FQGTGA. The ends lost 5 bases at V and 2 bases at J; junction bases unmatched: 6. DNA of the CDR3: TGTGCCAGCAGCCTCTTAGCGGGAGTCAACACCGGGGAGCTGTTTTTT. Encoded protein: CASSLLAGVNTGELFF.

The chain carries TRBV3-1 (or the pseudogene TRBV3-2) and TRBJ2-7; D is uncertain. Germline V gene data show CDR1 as LGHDT and CDR2 as YNNKEL (reference sequence). Trimming pared 3 bases from V and 4 bases from J, leaving 10 bases between. The CDR3 consists of 13 residues. The CDR3 coding sequence is TGTGCCAGCAGCCACCTCGGGTCGTACGAGCAGTACTTC. Translation gives CASSHLGSYEQYF.

The V call is TRBV6-5, the J call TRBJ1-2; D uncertain. CDR1 and CDR2 from the germline V gene are MNHEY and SVGAGI. Trimming took 6 bases from V and 4 from J, leaving 18 bases between them. The CDR3 totals 15 residues. The CDR3 is CASRDSGGSRYGYTF. CDR3 in DNA: TGTGCCAGCAGGGATTCTGGAGGGTCCCGCTATGGCTACACCTTC.

This chain joins TRBV2 and TRBJ1-4; 8 bases map to TRBD1. CDR1 is SNHLY, CDR2 FYNNEI, per germline. The CDR3 runs 15 residues. The V and J ends lost 5 bases and 0 bases, in that order; junction bases with no gene match: 2. CDR3 protein: CASSWGQATNEKLFF. CDR3 nucleotides: TGTGCCAGCAGTTGGGGACAGGCAACTAATGAAAAACTGTTTTTT.

V gene TRBV4-3 combines with J gene TRBJ2-2; D gene unclear. CDR3 length equals 13 residues. Looked up from germline, CDR1 is LGHNA and CDR2 is YSLEER. Deletions cut 2 bases from V and 7 bases from J, with 8 bases between. The CDR3 loop reads CASSQFRGGELFF. The DNA for the CDR3 is TGCGCCAGCAGCCAATTTCGAGGCGGGGAGCTGTTTTTT.

This clone was observed a handful of times. The chain is built from TRBV19 and TRBJ2-1; 7 nucleotides line up with TRBD1. This CDR3 comprises 16 residues. From germline, CDR1 is LNHDA and CDR2 SQIVND (reference sequence). With V trimmed by 5 bases and J by 6 bases, 13 bases remained unmatched. The CDR3 here is CASSPRTGPRGNEQFF. The CDR3 nucleotides are TGTGCCAGTAGTCCCCGGACAGGCCCCCGGGGCAATGAGCAGTTCTTC.

The J gene is TRBJ2-1, the V gene TRBV6-5; TRBD2 aligns across 7 bases. Trimming removed 2 bases from V and 1 base from J; junction bases left unmatched: 2. Germline CDR1 reads MNHEY; CDR2 reads SVGAGI. The CDR3 length is 15 residues. Here the CDR3 reads CASSYGTISYNEQFF. The DNA for the CDR3 is TGTGCCAGCAGTTACGGGACTATTTCCTACAATGAGCAGTTCTTC.

The gene calls are TRBV7-8 and TRBJ2-7, with 10 bases aligning to TRBD1. Germline trimming cut 5 bases from V and 7 bases from J; bases unmatched to any gene: 8. CDR1 is SGHVS and CDR2 is FQNEAQ in the germline V gene. The CDR3 contains 14 residues. This chain's CDR3 is CASSNRTGGLEQYF. In DNA, the CDR3 is TGTGCCAGCAGCAACCGGACAGGGGGTCTGGAGCAGTACTTC.